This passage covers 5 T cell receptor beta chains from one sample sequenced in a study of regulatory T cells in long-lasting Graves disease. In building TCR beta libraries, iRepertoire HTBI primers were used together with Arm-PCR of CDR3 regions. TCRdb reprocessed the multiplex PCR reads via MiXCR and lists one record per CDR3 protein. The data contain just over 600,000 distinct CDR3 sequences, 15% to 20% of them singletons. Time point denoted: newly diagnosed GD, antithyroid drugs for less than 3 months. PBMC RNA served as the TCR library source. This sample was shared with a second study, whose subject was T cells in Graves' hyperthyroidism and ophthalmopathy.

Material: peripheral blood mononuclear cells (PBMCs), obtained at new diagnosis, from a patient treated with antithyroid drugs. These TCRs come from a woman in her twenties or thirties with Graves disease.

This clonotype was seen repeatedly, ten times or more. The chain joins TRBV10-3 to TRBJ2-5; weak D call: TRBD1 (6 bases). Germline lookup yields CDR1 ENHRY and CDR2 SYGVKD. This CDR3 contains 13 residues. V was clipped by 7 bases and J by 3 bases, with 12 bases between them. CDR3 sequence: CAIKQGIEETQYF. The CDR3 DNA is TGTGCCATCAAACAGGGCATAGAAGAGACCCAGTACTTC.

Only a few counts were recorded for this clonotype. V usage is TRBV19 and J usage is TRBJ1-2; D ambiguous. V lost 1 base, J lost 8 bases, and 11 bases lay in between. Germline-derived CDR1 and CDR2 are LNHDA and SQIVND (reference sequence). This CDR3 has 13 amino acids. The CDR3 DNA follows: TGTGCCAGTAGTATAGGTTCAGGCGGCGGCTACACCTTC. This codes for CASSIGSGGGYTF.

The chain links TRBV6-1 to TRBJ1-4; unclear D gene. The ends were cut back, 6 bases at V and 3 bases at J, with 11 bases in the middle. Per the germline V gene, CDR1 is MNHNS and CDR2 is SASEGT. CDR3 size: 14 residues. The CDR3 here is CASSQEQPNEKLFF. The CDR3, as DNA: TGTGCCAGCAGCCAGGAACAGCCTAATGAAAAACTGTTTTTT.

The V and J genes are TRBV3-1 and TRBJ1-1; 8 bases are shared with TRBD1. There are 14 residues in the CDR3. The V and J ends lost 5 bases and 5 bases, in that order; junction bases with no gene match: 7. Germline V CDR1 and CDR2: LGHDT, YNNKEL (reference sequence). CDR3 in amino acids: CASSFRTGRTEAFF. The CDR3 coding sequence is TGTGCCAGCAGCTTCCGGACAGGGAGGACTGAAGCTTTCTTT. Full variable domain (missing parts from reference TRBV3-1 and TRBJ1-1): DTAVSQTPKYLVTQMGNDKSIKCEQNLGHDTMYWYKQDSKKFLKIMFSYNNKELIINETVPNRFSPKSPDKAHLNLHINSLELGDSAVYFCASSFRTGRTEAFFGQGTRLTVV.

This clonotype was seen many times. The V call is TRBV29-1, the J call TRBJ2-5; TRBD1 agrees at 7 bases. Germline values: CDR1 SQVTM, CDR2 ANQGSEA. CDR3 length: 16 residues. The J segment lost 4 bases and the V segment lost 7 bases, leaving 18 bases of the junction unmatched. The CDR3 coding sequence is TGCAGCGCCAGGGGGATCCGGGACAAACTACGAGAGACCCAGTACTTC. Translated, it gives CSARGIRDKLRETQYF.